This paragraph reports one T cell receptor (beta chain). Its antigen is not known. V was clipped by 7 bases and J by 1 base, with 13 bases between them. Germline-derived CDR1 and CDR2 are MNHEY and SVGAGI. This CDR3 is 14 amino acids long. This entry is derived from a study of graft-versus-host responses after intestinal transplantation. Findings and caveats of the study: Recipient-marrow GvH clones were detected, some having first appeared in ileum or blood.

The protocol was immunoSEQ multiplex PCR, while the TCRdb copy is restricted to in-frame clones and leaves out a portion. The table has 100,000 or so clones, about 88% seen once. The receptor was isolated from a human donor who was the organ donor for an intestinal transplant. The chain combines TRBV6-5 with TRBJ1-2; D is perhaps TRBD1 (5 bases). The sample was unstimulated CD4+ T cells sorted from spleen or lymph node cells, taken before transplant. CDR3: CASNTGRNNYGYTF. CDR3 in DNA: TGTGCCAGCAACACGGGACGGAATAACTATGGCTACACCTTC.